This TCR beta chain was sequenced for a study of cytomegalovirus exposure and HLA in healthy donors (TCRdb year 2017). As for the study more broadly: In an earlier analysis of 450 to 750 of the donors, under 300 Gb of sequence data and just under 120 million unique TCR beta sequences from about 179 million T cells were reported. Roughly 300 gigabases of sequencing data and approximately 85 million unique TCR sequences were included in an early release covering several hundred HLA-typed donors. The genetic ancestry cluster associated with self-reported Caucasian donors included 70% to 85% of the roughly 360 genotyped donors. The study aimed to test whether cataloging public T cell receptors could reveal signatures of past pathogen exposure. The study profiled the T cell repertoires of about 640 subjects by immunosequencing and related them to cytomegalovirus serostatus. In addition to the first cohort of roughly 700 subjects, a separate validation cohort of 130 or so different subjects was used. To predict cytomegalovirus infection status, the study combined high-throughput TCR immunosequencing, statistical association of individual TCRs with disease status, and machine learning. A later analysis re-examined previously published TCR beta repertoires from around 670 donors and added high-resolution HLA genotyping to investigate patterns of TCR occurrence. The later analysis used no new phenotypic data to find candidate immune exposures, relying instead on TCR beta sequences and their occurrence across donors. An earlier analysis of approximately 640 of the donors applied high-throughput TCR beta sequencing to assess whether each TCR beta V gene segment acted as functional or pseudogenic. Donor age, sex, ethnicity and CMV serostatus were collected together with the repertoire data. A later genetic analysis used genome-wide SNP genotypes for about 60% of the roughly 700 donors, treating that subset as a discovery cohort. Every repertoire in the discovery cohort had been generated on one and the same sequencing platform. Class I and class II HLA loci were covered by the typing at four-digit resolution. Typing coverage differed by locus: A, B, C, DRB1 and DQB1 were typed in about 629-630 donors, DQA1 in 500 to 550, DPA1 in 606, and DPB1 in approximately 450. Four to six DR-DQ haplotypes were handled as single units for association and clustering, since linkage in the cohort was strong. Among almost 400 genotyped donors of the cohort, an average of roughly 240,000 unique TCR beta nucleotide sequences were sequenced per donor, around 20% of them non-productive.

This clone was seen only once. Its binding antigen is unknown. No clone much larger than this one lies a single base away; base qualities are absent. The CDR3, from cysteine to phenylalanine, totals 13 residues. Just CDR3 DNA is preserved here, 39 bases in frame from base 1. V loses 8 bases, J loses 9 bases, and the germline ends lie 17 bases apart. For CDR1 and CDR2, the germline V gene (reference sequence) lists WNHNN and SYGVQD. The cohort comprised around 690 healthy bone marrow donors. At the time of sampling, every cohort member was nominally healthy, though immune exposures that went unrecorded were likely present. The donor tested CMV seronegative and was one of the 352 seronegative cohort members. A peripheral blood sample was collected from each donor, and TCR beta sequencing was performed on peripheral blood mononuclear cells. The Qiagen DNeasy Blood Extraction Kit was used to extract genomic DNA from the blood cell samples.

The method was the immunoSEQ multiplex PCR assay. The multiplex PCR relied on a mix of 60 forward primers for TCR Vbeta segments and 13 reverse primers for TCR Jbeta segments. A multiplex PCR assay on genomic DNA amplified the CDR3 region of rearranged TCR beta genes. The Illumina HiSeq System was used to sequence the amplified TCR beta libraries as 87-base-pair reads. The paper's data handling went like this. A later analysis tallied 75 million to 85 million unique TCR beta chains across the 660 or so repertoires, and some 12 million of those chains were shared by two or more donors. Raw reads were error-corrected and collapsed into unique sequences with a nearest-neighbor algorithm that merged closely related sequences to remove PCR and sequencing errors. CDR3 sequences were aligned to IMGT reference sequences to assign V, D and J gene segments. For a sequence to be retained, a match of at least six nucleotides was required to both a V gene segment and a J gene segment. Rearrangements were classified as productive when the CDR3 lacked stop codons and remained in frame with V and J, and all other rearrangements were classified as non-productive. Following IMGT convention, CDR3 was defined as the stretch from the second conserved V-encoded cysteine to the conserved J-encoded phenylalanine. Sequences without an unambiguous match to a single V gene segment were excluded from the earlier analysis of approximately 560 of the donors. An earlier analysis of fewer than 750 of the donors classified V segments as functional when productive rearrangements were above 56.7% and as segregating when the standard deviation between donors was above 5%. A statistical classification framework was built to diagnose cytomegalovirus status from the catalog of TCR beta chain sequences. In a later analysis, V and J genes were assigned by comparing TCR nucleotide sequences against IMGT/GENE-DB human TR gene sequences. Using the TCRdist pipeline, a later analysis assigned CDR3 sequences along with most-parsimonious VDJ recombination scenarios. In a later analysis, every TCR beta chain was defined by the combination of its CDR3 amino acid sequence and its V-gene family, and reads without a unique V-gene family were dropped. A later analysis removed 600 or so highly shared, low-generation-probability nucleotide sequences to deal with suspected cross-contamination and a sequencing artifact. In a later analysis, a clonal expansion index for each public chain was calculated from normalized within-repertoire ranks of inferred template counts. A later analysis computed generation probabilities with a VDJ recombination model fitted to out-of-frame rearrangements, and checked the results against IGoR. Hypergeometric tests were used in a later analysis to score TCR-TCR, TCR-HLA and TCR-CMV co-occurrence, with a repertoire-size bias correction applied to the TCR pairs. To estimate false discovery rates, a later analysis permuted the HLA or CMV assignments 20 times. A later analysis grouped co-occurring TCRs with DBSCAN, adding TCRdist sequence similarity when clustering within HLA-allele-positive subsets. Repertoires with fewer than 30,000 or more than 120,000 public chains were left out of co-occurrence clustering, as were four to six repertoires with anomalous nucleotide sharing. TCRdb obtained this table from immuneACCESS and retained in-frame rearrangements with V and J assigned. These tables miss some clones; where compared with another copy, unresolved V genes account for less than half of the shortfall, and the remainder is unexplained. V and J calls and clone size are as listed in that table; D and trimming were resolved from the DNA. The sample table contains about 160,000 clones; only one count was recorded for 80% of them. The top ten clonotypes cover approximately 1.3% of the sample.

Here is what the overall study found, with its caveats: HLA typing was unavailable for some donors at each locus, so association tests used only the typed subset. According to a later genetic analysis, donors in an Asian-associated ancestry cluster had fewer N-insertions in productive TCRs than the roughly 700-donor mean. A cluster of highly shared sequence variants was judged likely to represent a technical artifact of the sequencing pipeline. Linkage disequilibrium might explain the correlated functional status among segregating V segments, but an unknown experimental factor could not be ruled out. Roughly uniform sequencing depth across donors was assumed in presence/absence analyses, although this assumption may not hold. Some IMGT-functional V segments, including TRBV6-2 and TRBV6-3, could not be told apart with the 87-base-pair reads, so those segments were excluded. In a later genetic analysis, a missense DCLRE1C variant was associated with V-gene and J-gene trimming of TCR beta chains, and the association was replicated in an independent cohort. A further reported finding was that TCR beta sequences accurately predicted the HLA-A and HLA-B alleles for most subjects in the first cohort. Strong co-occurrence of HLA alleles, especially DR and DQ, made assigning TCR associations to individual alleles difficult. Specific HLA alleles were associated with over 15,000 TCR beta sequences at a false discovery rate of 0.05 in a later analysis. In a later analysis, TCR association rates were found to vary across HLA loci, with the most associated TCRs seen for DRB1 alleles and the fewest for HLA-C alleles. In this cohort, only TCR beta chains were sequenced, and detectable features were limited by the absence of alpha or paired-chain data. The earlier analysis of approximately 590 of the donors excluded fewer than 20 rarely observed V segments, including chromosome 9 orphons, because counts were too low. An earlier analysis of approximately 530 of the donors showed that most TCR beta V segments appeared in productive rearrangements either about 87% or about 30% of the time, which broadly matched IMGT annotations. It was suggested by the authors that the approach could potentially be generalized to other disease states and immunological phenotypes. Three of the identified cytomegalovirus-associated TCR beta chains were confirmed in vitro to be specific for cytomegalovirus antigens. The only immune exposure information available for the cohort was CMV serostatus. Cytomegalovirus status was reported to be diagnosed by the classifier with high specificity and sensitivity in both the original and validation cohorts. Compared with equally common non-associated chains, HLA-associated TCR beta chains in a later analysis were more clonally expanded and had lower generation probabilities. Several of the top co-occurrence clusters appeared to be linked to parvovirus B19, influenza, CMV and Epstein-Barr virus, according to a later analysis. In a later analysis, most CMV-associated TCR beta chains were found to appear HLA-restricted, with HLA associations seemingly driven largely by CMV exposure. In the study, 150 to 200 TCR beta chains were listed as associated with cytomegalovirus. Most TCR sequences were observed very rarely across donors, whereas some public TCRs were present in many individuals.

The source is a man aged 25-45 years in good health and CMV-seronegative. Sequenced material: PBMCs. In this chain, TRBV10-1 is recombined with TRBJ2-1, and TRBD1 may be the D gene, going by 5 matching bases. The DNA reads TGCGCCAGCTCAGGGCAAGTGAAGAGTGAGCAGTTCTTC. Translated, this is CASSGQVKSEQFF.